These 2 T cell receptor beta chains originate from one sample sequenced in a study of shared clonotypes between healthy human individuals. Clones were read by immunoSEQ multiplex PCR, and TCRdb kept only the in-frame ones, dropping some. The sample records about 710,000 clones, around 78% being singletons. Sequenced material: memory CD4+ T cells sorted from blood. The subset: CD45RA-negative fraction. The receptor set was obtained from a young woman in good health.

The chain recombines TRBV7-8 with TRBJ2-3; 10 bases agree with TRBD2. The ends lost 4 bases at V and 10 bases at J; junction bases unmatched: 11. Germline CDR1 reads SGHVS; CDR2 reads FQNEAQ. The CDR3 spans 15 residues. CDR3 amino acids: CASSYEREGLGSQYF. DNA of the CDR3: TGTGCCAGCAGCTACGAGCGGGAGGGCTTGGGGTCGCAGTATTTT. Full variable domain (missing parts from reference TRBV7-8 and TRBJ2-3): GAGVSQSPRYKVAKRGQDVALRCDPISGHVSLFWYQQALGQGPEFLTYFQNEAQLDKSGLPSDRFFAERPEGSVSTLKIQRTQQEDSAVYLCASSYEREGLGSQYFGPGTRLTVL.

The rearrangement links TRBV19 to TRBJ2-5, with a possible D match to TRBD2 (7 bases). The CDR3 runs 15 residues. Germline V gene lookup returns CDR1 LNHDA and CDR2 SQIVND (reference sequence). V gave up 6 bases and J gave up 5 bases, with 19 bases separating them. The CDR3 DNA reads TGTGCCAGTAGGAGAAGGGGGGGGTTACGGGAGACCCAGTACTTC. Amino acids: CASRRRGGLRETQYF.